The table lists the clone carrying this TCR beta chain with a count of one. Its antigen is not identified. MiXCR was run by TCRdb on the reads, yielding one entry per CDR3 protein. The table records hundreds of thousands of distinct CDR3 sequences, roughly 46% of them present only once. The sample comes from a study of T cell repertoires in cytomegalovirus infection. The CDR3 runs to 16 residues. V shed 6 bases, J shed 3 bases, and the junction held 12 bases outside the gene matches. Germline V gene sequence: CDR1 SNHLY, CDR2 FYNNEI. The rearrangement uses TRBV2 and TRBJ1-2, with 8 positions matching TRBD1. Sequencing was performed on cultured PBMCs, taken from culture after CMV antigen stimulation. This TCR was sampled from a human donor in good health (CMV status not recorded). Some clones in this sample may be carry-over from other donors' samples. The CDR3 region is CASRPGQGGIYYGYTF. DNA for the CDR3: TGTGCCAGCAGACCTGGACAGGGCGGGATATACTATGGCTACACCTTC.